The 7 T cell receptor beta chains given below trace back to one sample, sequenced in a study of tumor-infiltrating lymphocytes in localized non-small cell lung cancer. Sequenced by immunoSEQ multiplex PCR; TCRdb stores in-frame clones only, minus some. The table lists fewer than 20,000 clones, around 80% of them singletons. Specimen: lung tumor tissue. The source of these receptors is a human donor with non-small cell lung cancer.

The V gene is TRBV7-9, the J gene TRBJ1-1; no clear D. The V gene lost 1 base and the J gene lost 3 bases, with 6 bases spanning the gap. Germline CDR1 reads SEHNR; CDR2 reads FQNEAQ (reference sequence). The CDR3 sequence is 13 residues long. The CDR3 is CASSLGTHTEAFF. The CDR3 nucleotides are TGTGCCAGCAGCTTAGGAACCCACACTGAAGCTTTCTTT. The complete variable domain, with remaining parts taken from reference TRBV7-9 and TRBJ1-1, reads DTGVSQNPRHKITKRGQNVTFRCDPISEHNRLYWYRQTLGQGPEFLTYFQNEAQLEKSRLLSDRFSAERPKGSFSTLEIQRTEQGDSAMYLCASSLGTHTEAFFGQGTRLTVV.

This clone appeared a few times. V and J are TRBV5-1 and TRBJ2-3; D perhaps matches TRBD1 (5 bases). The CDR3 is 14 amino acids. Trimming took off 1 base at V and 1 base at J, with 7 bases between the two ends. CDR1 SGHRS and CDR2 YFSETQ come from the germline V gene. The CDR3 region is CASSLLQGTDTQYF. The DNA for the CDR3 is TGCGCCAGCAGCTTGTTACAGGGCACAGATACGCAGTATTTT.

This chain uses TRBV4-2 with TRBJ2-2; D is undetermined. There are 12 residues in the CDR3. CDR1 is LGHNA and CDR2 is YNFKEQ in the germline V gene. V lost 0 bases and J 6 bases, leaving 2 bases between the germline ends. This CDR3 is CASSQDAGELFF. CDR3 nucleotides: TGTGCCAGCAGCCAAGACGCCGGGGAGCTGTTTTTT.

V is TRBV29-1 and J is TRBJ1-4; 10 bases align to TRBD1. V was clipped by 3 bases and J by 8 bases; unmatched bases: 3. This CDR3 contains 13 residues. The V gene's germline CDR1 is SQVTM and CDR2 ANQGSEA. CDR3 in DNA: TGCAGCGTTGAGGAGGGACAGGGGGAAAAACTGTTTTTT. This codes for CSVEEGQGEKLFF.

This rearrangement joins TRBV5-1 to TRBJ2-2, with D possibly TRBD2 on 6 matching bases. The germline V and J ends were trimmed by 1 base and 7 bases, with 17 bases remaining between them. The CDR3 has 16 residues. In germline, CDR1 is SGHRS, CDR2 YFSETQ. CDR3 loop: CASSLILAKTDGELFF. The CDR3 DNA is TGCGCCAGCAGCTTGATACTAGCAAAGACAGACGGGGAGCTGTTTTTT.

V usage is TRBV10-3 and J usage is TRBJ2-7; 9 nucleotides agree with TRBD1. J gave up 11 bases and V 6 bases, and 14 bases lay outside the gene matches. In germline, CDR1 is ENHRY, CDR2 SYGVKD. The CDR3 contains 14 residues. CDR3 region: CAISPGQGVAFEYF. In DNA, the CDR3 is TGTGCCATCAGCCCGGGACAGGGAGTCGCTTTTGAGTACTTC.

The chain joins TRBV7-3 to TRBJ1-5; D is uncertain. The CDR3 sequence is 13 residues long. Germline V lookup: CDR1 SGHTA, CDR2 FQGTGA. V shed 4 bases and J shed 3 bases, with 7 bases lying between them. The CDR3 DNA sequence: TGTGCCAGCAGCTCGAATATCAATCAGCCCCAGCATTTT. It encodes CASSSNINQPQHF.